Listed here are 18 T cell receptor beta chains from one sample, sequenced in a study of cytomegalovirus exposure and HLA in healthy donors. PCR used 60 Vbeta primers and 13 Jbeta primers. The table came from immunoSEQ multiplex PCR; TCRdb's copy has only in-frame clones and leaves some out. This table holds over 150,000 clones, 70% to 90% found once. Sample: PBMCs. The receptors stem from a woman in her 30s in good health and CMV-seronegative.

The chain's CDR3 is CASSYSRGLGTDTQYF. CDR3 in DNA: TGTGCCAGCAGTTACTCGAGGGGACTAGGCACAGATACGCAGTATTTT. This chain joins TRBV6-5 and TRBJ2-3; 8 bases are shared with TRBD2. Germline CDR1 is MNHEY and CDR2 is SVGAGI. The CDR3 runs to 16 residues. V shed 0 bases, J shed 1 base, and the junction held 3 bases outside the gene matches.

CDR3 sequence: CASSFPSGRRAYNEQFF. The DNA of the CDR3 is TGTGCCAGCAGCTTTCCTAGCGGGAGGAGGGCCTACAATGAGCAGTTCTTC. The chain uses TRBV5-6 and TRBJ2-1; TRBD2 agrees at 11 bases. Per the germline V gene, CDR1 is SGHDT and CDR2 is YYEEEE. The CDR3 has 17 amino acids. With 2 bases clipped from V and 2 bases from J, the junction kept 6 bases outside the gene matches.

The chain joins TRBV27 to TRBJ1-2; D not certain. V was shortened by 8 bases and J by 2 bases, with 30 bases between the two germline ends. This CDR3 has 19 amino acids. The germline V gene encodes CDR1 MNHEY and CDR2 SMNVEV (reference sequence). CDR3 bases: TGTGCCAGCGCTACTTTGGACGGGATGTCCCCAACAAAAAACTATGGCTACACCTTC. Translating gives CASATLDGMSPTKNYGYTF.

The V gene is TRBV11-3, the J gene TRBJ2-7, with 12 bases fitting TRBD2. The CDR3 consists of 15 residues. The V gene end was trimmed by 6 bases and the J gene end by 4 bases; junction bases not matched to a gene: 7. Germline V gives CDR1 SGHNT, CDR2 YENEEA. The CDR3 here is CASSPTSGRKYEQYF. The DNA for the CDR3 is TGTGCCAGCAGTCCCACTAGCGGGAGGAAGTACGAGCAGTACTTC.

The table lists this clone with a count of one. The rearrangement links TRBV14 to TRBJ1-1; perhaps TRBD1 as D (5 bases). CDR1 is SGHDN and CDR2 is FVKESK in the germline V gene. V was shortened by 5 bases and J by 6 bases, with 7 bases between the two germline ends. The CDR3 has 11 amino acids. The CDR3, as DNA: TGTGCCAGCAGCAGGGGCCCTGAAGCTTTCTTT. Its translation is CASSRGPEAFF.

CDR3 in DNA: TGTGCCAGCAGTTCTCTGACTAGTTCCAGTCGAGATACGCAGTATTTT. It codes for CASSSLTSSSRDTQYF. This sequence joins TRBV28 and TRBJ2-3, with D perhaps matching TRBD2 (6 bases). Per the germline V gene, CDR1 is MDHEN and CDR2 is SYDVKM. V shed 4 bases and J shed 5 bases, with 19 bases lying between them. This CDR3 is built from 16 residues.

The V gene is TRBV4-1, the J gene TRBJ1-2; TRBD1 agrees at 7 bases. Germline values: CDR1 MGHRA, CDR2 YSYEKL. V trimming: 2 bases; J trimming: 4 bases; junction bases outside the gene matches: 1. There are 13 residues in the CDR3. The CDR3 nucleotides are TGCGCCAGCAGCCAAAAGGGGGCCTATGGCTACACCTTC. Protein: CASSQKGAYGYTF.

CDR3 protein: CASSVLAGGSYNEQFF. The CDR3 DNA is TGTGCCAGCAGCGTACTGGCGGGTGGCTCCTACAATGAGCAGTTCTTC. The gene calls are TRBV9 and TRBJ2-1; weak D call: TRBD2 (5 bases). The CDR3 consists of 16 residues. V lost 1 base and J lost 0, with 11 bases in between. Germline V gene data show CDR1 as SGDLS and CDR2 as YYNGEE.

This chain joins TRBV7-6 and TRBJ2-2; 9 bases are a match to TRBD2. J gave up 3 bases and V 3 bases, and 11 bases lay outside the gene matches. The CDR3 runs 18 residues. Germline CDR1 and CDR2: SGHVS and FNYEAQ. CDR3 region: CASSFSLAGGPDTGELFF. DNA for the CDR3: TGTGCCAGCAGCTTTAGTCTGGCGGGAGGGCCGGACACCGGGGAGCTGTTTTTT.

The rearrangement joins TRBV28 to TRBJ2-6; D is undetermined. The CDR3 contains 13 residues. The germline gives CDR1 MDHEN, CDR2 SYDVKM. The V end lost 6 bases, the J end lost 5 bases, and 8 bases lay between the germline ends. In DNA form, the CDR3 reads TGTGCCAGCAGCCCGTCTTGGGCCAACGTCCTGACTTTC. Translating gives CASSPSWANVLTF.

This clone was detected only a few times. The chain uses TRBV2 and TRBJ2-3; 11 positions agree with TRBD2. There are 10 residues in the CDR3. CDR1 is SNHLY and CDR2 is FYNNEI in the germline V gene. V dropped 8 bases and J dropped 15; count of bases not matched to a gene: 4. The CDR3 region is CASPGLAAYF. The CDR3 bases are TGTGCCAGCCCGGGACTAGCGGCCTATTTT.

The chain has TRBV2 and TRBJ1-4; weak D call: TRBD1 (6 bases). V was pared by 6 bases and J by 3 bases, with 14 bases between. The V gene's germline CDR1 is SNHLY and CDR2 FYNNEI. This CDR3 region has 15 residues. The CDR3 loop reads CASSLPGGANEKLFF. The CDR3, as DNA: TGTGCCAGCAGCCTCCCGGGGGGCGCTAATGAAAAACTGTTTTTT.

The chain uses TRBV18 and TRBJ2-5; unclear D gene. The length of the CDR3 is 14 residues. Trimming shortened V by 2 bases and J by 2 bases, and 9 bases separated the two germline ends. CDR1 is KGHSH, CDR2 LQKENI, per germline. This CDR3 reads CASSPRTVQETQYF. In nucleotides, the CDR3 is TGTGCCAGCTCACCAAGAACAGTTCAAGAGACCCAGTACTTC.

The CDR3 DNA follows: TGTGCCAGCAGCTTAGTTGGAGGCAGTCGAGAGGCAGATACGCAGTATTTT. Residues: CASSLVGGSREADTQYF. This chain joins TRBV7-9 and TRBJ2-3, with D tentatively TRBD2 (5 bases). The CDR3 covers 17 residues. The germline CDR1 and CDR2 sequences are SEHNR and FQNEAQ (reference sequence). Trimming removed 1 base at V and 4 bases at J, with 18 bases between.

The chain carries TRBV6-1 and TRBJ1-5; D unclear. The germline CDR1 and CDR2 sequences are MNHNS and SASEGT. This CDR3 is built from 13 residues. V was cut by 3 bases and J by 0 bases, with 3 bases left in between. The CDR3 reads CASSEYSNQPQHF. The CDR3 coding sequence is TGTGCCAGCAGTGAGTATAGCAATCAGCCCCAGCATTTT.

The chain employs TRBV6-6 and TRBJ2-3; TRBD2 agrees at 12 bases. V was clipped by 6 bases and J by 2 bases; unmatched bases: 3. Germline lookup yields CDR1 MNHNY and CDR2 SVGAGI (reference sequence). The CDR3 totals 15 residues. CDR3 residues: CASSLAGGPTDTQYF. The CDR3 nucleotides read TGTGCCAGCAGCCTAGCGGGAGGGCCCACAGATACGCAGTATTTT.

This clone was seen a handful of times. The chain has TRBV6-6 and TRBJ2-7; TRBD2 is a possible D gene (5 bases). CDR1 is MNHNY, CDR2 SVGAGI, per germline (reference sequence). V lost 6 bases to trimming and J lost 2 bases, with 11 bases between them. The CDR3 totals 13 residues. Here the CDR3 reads CASSLARTYEQYF. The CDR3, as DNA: TGTGCCAGCAGCCTAGCTCGGACCTACGAGCAGTACTTC.

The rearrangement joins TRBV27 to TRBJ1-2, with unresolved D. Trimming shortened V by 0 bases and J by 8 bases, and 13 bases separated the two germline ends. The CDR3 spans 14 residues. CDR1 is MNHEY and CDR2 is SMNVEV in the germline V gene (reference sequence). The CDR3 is CASSLSVQVLGYTF. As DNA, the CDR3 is TGTGCCAGCAGTTTATCGGTACAAGTCTTAGGCTACACCTTC.